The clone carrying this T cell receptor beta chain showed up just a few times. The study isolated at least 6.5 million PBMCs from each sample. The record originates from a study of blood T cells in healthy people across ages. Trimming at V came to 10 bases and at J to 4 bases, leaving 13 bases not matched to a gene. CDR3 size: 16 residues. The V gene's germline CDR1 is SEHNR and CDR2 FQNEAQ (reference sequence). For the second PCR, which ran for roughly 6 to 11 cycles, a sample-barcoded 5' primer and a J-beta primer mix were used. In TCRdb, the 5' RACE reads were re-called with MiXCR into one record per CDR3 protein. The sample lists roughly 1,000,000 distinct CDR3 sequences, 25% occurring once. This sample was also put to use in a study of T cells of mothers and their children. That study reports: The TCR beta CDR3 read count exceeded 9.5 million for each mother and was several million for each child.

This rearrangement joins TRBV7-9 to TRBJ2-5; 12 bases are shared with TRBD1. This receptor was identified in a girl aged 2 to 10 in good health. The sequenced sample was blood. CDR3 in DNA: TGTGCCACCGCTGGGTACCGGGACAGGGGGCGAGAGACCCAGTACTTC. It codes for CATAGYRDRGRETQYF.